This section outlines one TCR beta chain sequence together with its context. The antigen remains undetermined. Patients with autoimmune history or systemic immunosuppression were excluded. The sample is drawn from a study of OX40 agonist ivuxolimab in advanced cancers. Study information: Therapy given before enrollment (anti-PD-1, anti-PD-L1 or anti-CTLA-4) was allowed, and roughly 42% had some. Partial responses were observed in three patients, of whom one had hepatocellular carcinoma and two had cutaneous melanoma.

Sequenced by immunoSEQ multiplex PCR; TCRdb stores in-frame clones only, minus some. Among around 75,000 clones listed, around 92% were seen once. Study conclusions and caveats: Normalized T-cell clonal expansion was also low in some nonresponders.

Sequencing used CD4+ or CD8+ T cells sorted from blood, obtained in a trial of the OX40 agonist ivuxolimab. The TCR originated in an adult with an advanced solid tumor such as melanoma, head and neck, liver or kidney cancer.

For the CDR3, the DNA is TGTGCCAGCAGCACCCGGCTCCTGGTGGACACCGGGGAGCTGTTTTTT. Translated, it gives CASSTRLLVDTGELFF. This chain links TRBV7-9 with TRBJ2-2; D unclear. The CDR3 has 16 residues. Trimming left V 5 bases short and J 3 bases short, with 16 bases between. Germline V gene lookup returns CDR1 SEHNR and CDR2 FQNEAQ (reference sequence). Combining the CDR3 with reference TRBV7-9 and TRBJ2-2 gives the whole variable domain DTGVSQNPRHKITKRGQNVTFRCDPISEHNRLYWYRQTLGQGPEFLTYFQNEAQLEKSRLLSDRFSAERPKGSFSTLEIQRTEQGDSAMYLCASSTRLLVDTGELFFGEGSRLTVL.